The 25 T cell receptor beta chains below all came from one sample that was sequenced in a study of T cell responses to AZD1222 COVID-19 vaccine. The protocol was immunoSEQ multiplex PCR, while the TCRdb copy is restricted to in-frame clones and leaves out a portion. The sample has about 73,000 clones; roughly 90% are singletons. This sample comprised peripheral blood, obtained 28 days after the second AZD1222 dose. The receptors stem from an adult who received the AZD1222 COVID-19 vaccine.

The chain carries TRBV6-2 or TRBV6-3 and TRBJ1-5, with 10 bases lining up with TRBD1. The ends lost 4 bases at V and 4 bases at J; junction bases unmatched: 7. The CDR3 is 16 amino acids. Germline V gene sequence: CDR1 MNHEY, CDR2 SVGEGT. CDR3 sequence: CASSSLRDRGNQPQHF. The DNA for the CDR3 is TGTGCCAGCAGTTCACTCCGGGACAGGGGTAATCAGCCCCAGCATTTT.

The CDR3 sequence: CASSVSEAGNTIYF. The CDR3 DNA follows: TGCGCCAGCAGCGTTTCGGAGGCTGGAAACACCATATATTTT. The genes are TRBV5-1 and TRBJ1-3; D ambiguous. Trimming cost V 4 bases and J 2 bases, with 10 bases left between them. CDR1 is SGHRS, CDR2 YFSETQ, per germline. The CDR3 runs 14 residues.

The J gene is TRBJ2-7, the V gene TRBV18; 7 nucleotides agree with TRBD1. The CDR3 loop spans 14 amino acids. Germline loops: CDR1 KGHSH, CDR2 LQKENI. J was trimmed by 9 bases and V by 6 bases; bases with no gene match: 14. CDR3 sequence reads: CASSPTFTGERQYF. The CDR3 nucleotides read TGTGCCAGCTCCCCCACTTTTACAGGGGAGAGGCAGTACTTC. The full variable domain, with the rest looked up from reference TRBV18 and TRBJ2-7, is NAGVMQNPRHLVRRRGQEARLRCSPMKGHSHVYWYRQLPEEGLKFMVYLQKENIIDESGMPKERFSAEFPKEGPSILRIQQVVRGDSAAYFCASSPTFTGERQYFGPGTRLTVT.

The chain carries TRBV12-3 or TRBV12-4 and TRBJ2-7; D possibly corresponds to TRBD1 (6 bases). V was pared by 1 base and J by 4 bases, with 8 bases between. This CDR3 region has 13 residues. CDR3 residues: CASSLDTGYEQYF. The CDR3 DNA is TGTGCCAGCAGTTTAGATACAGGGTACGAGCAGTACTTC.

This chain uses TRBV9 with TRBJ2-1, with TRBD2 identical over 13 bases. CDR1 SGDLS and CDR2 YYNGEE come from the germline V gene. The CDR3 covers 16 residues. The trim removed 4 bases at V and 4 bases at J, leaving 5 bases unmatched. Here the CDR3 reads CASSPGLAGLYNEQFF. DNA of the CDR3: TGTGCCAGCAGCCCGGGACTAGCGGGGCTGTACAATGAGCAGTTCTTC.

This sequence joins TRBV24-1 and TRBJ2-7, with 9 bases aligning to TRBD1. V shed 4 bases, J shed 5 bases, and the junction held 8 bases outside the gene matches. The length of the CDR3 is 15 residues. The germline V gene encodes CDR1 KGHDR and CDR2 SFDVKD. The DNA for the CDR3 is TGTGCCACCAGTGACCCTGGGACAGGGAGCGACGAGCAGTACTTC. This translates into CATSDPGTGSDEQYF.

The DNA for the CDR3 is TGTGCCAGCCTTGGGTTATCCGATGAGCAGTTCTTC. Translating gives CASLGLSDEQFF. This chain joins TRBV28 and TRBJ2-1; D remains unclear. Deletions cut 8 bases from V and 8 bases from J, with 13 bases between. Germline CDR1 MDHEN, CDR2 SYDVKM. The CDR3 sequence is 12 residues long.

The chain employs TRBV6-2 or TRBV6-3 and TRBJ1-5; TRBD1 is a possible D gene (5 bases). The V end lost 5 bases, the J end lost 3 bases, and 23 bases lay between the germline ends. Germline V gene sequence: CDR1 MNHEY, CDR2 SVGEGT. The CDR3 is 18 amino acids. CDR3 amino acids: CASSTPLGTTVFNQPQHF. Written as DNA, the CDR3 is TGTGCCAGCAGTACCCCCCTGGGAACGACAGTCTTCAATCAGCCCCAGCATTTT.

DNA of the CDR3: TGTGCCTGGGGTCGAAACTCTGGAAACACCATATATTTT. It encodes CAWGRNSGNTIYF. The chain couples TRBV30 to TRBJ1-3, with no clear D. This CDR3 contains 13 residues. V was clipped by 5 bases and J by 0 bases, with 8 bases between them. The germline CDR1 and CDR2 sequences are GTSNPN and SVGIG (reference sequence).

The chain recombines TRBV19 with TRBJ2-1, with D possibly matching TRBD2 (7 bases). The CDR3 is 13 residues long. Germline V CDR1 and CDR2: LNHDA, SQIVND (reference sequence). V gave up 5 bases and J gave up 9 bases, with 14 bases separating them. The CDR3 loop is CASSAGGQSEQFF. In DNA form, the CDR3 reads TGTGCCAGTAGTGCCGGGGGGCAGAGTGAGCAGTTCTTC.

The chain has TRBV25-1 and TRBJ1-2; D may be TRBD1 (5 bases). Germline V lookup: CDR1 MGHDK, CDR2 SYGVNS. The V and J ends lost 3 bases and 4 bases respectively, with 18 bases between them. The length of the CDR3 is 16 residues. This CDR3 reads CASSDAAEGLGYGYTF. The DNA of the CDR3 is TGTGCCAGCAGTGACGCGGCGGAGGGGCTTGGCTATGGCTACACCTTC.

The chain couples TRBV30 to TRBJ1-5; the D is unclear. The V gene lost 3 bases and the J gene lost 6 bases, with 12 bases spanning the gap. CDR1 GTSNPN and CDR2 SVGIG come from the germline V gene (reference sequence). This CDR3 spans 13 amino acids. The CDR3 nucleotides read TGTGCCTGGAGCACCGGGTCGGGTCAGCCCCAGCATTTT. It encodes CAWSTGSGQPQHF.

This clone was seen only once. The chain is built from TRBV6-2 or TRBV6-3 and TRBJ1-1; 7 bases are shared with TRBD1. Germline CDR1 is MNHEY and CDR2 is SVGEGT. The CDR3 runs to 16 residues. Trimming removed 1 base from V and 0 bases from J; junction bases left unmatched: 5. DNA for the CDR3: TGTGCCAGCAGTTACTTGACAGGGAACATGAACACTGAAGCTTTCTTT. The encoded protein is CASSYLTGNMNTEAFF.

The chain is built from TRBV18 and TRBJ1-1; no clear D. Germline values: CDR1 KGHSH, CDR2 LQKENI. The CDR3 is 12 amino acids. Deletions cut 3 bases from V and 8 bases from J, with 10 bases between. CDR3 in amino acids: CASSPSTIEAFF. For the CDR3, the DNA is TGTGCCAGCTCACCGTCTACAATCGAAGCTTTCTTT.

The gene calls are TRBV4-2 and TRBJ1-5; D is perhaps TRBD1 (5 bases). V shed 0 bases and J shed 5 bases, with 11 bases lying between them. CDR3 length: 15 residues. Germline-derived CDR1 and CDR2 are LGHNA and YNFKEQ. CDR3 nucleotide sequence: TGTGCCAGCAGCCAAGATCGGTCAGGGTATCAGCCCCAGCATTTT. Protein product: CASSQDRSGYQPQHF.

The CDR3 loop is CASNTGTGNEKLFF. DNA of the CDR3: TGTGCCAGCAACACCGGGACGGGAAATGAAAAACTGTTTTTT. This sequence joins TRBV6-5 and TRBJ1-4, with a weak D call TRBD1 (5 bases). From germline, CDR1 is MNHEY and CDR2 SVGAGI. The CDR3 consists of 14 residues. V was pared by 7 bases and J by 5 bases, with 14 bases between.

This chain joins TRBV12-3 or TRBV12-4 and TRBJ1-1; unclear D gene. The CDR3 length is 13 residues. The ends were cut back, 0 bases at V and 5 bases at J, with 7 bases in the middle. CDR3 nucleotide sequence: TGTGCCAGCAGTTTAGCGCTGACGACTGAAGCTTTCTTT. Encoded protein: CASSLALTTEAFF.

This clone was observed a few times. This chain links TRBV9 with TRBJ1-1, with unresolved D. The ends were cut back, 0 bases at V and 8 bases at J, with 11 bases in the middle. The CDR3 totals 13 residues. The V gene's germline CDR1 is SGDLS and CDR2 YYNGEE. CDR3 sequence (DNA): TGTGCCAGCAGCGTAGTACTGGGTGGGGAAGCTTTCTTT. It yields the protein CASSVVLGGEAFF. Complete variable domain (other parts from reference TRBV9 and TRBJ1-1): DSGVTQTPKHLITATGQRVTLRCSPRSGDLSVYWYQQSLDQGLQFLIQYYNGEERAKGNILERFSAQQFPDLHSELNLSSLELGDSALYFCASSVVLGGEAFFGQGTRLTVV.

The rearrangement links TRBV4-1 to TRBJ2-7; D perhaps matches TRBD2 (5 bases). With 5 bases removed from V and 3 bases from J, the gap between germline ends came to 14 bases. The CDR3 runs to 14 residues. Germline CDR1 reads MGHRA; CDR2 reads YSYEKL. CDR3 sequence reads: CASSARVANYEQYF. The CDR3 region has the DNA TGCGCCAGCAGCGCGCGGGTCGCCAACTACGAGCAGTACTTC.

The chain is built from TRBV9 and TRBJ1-3, with TRBD1 matching over 8 bases. Trimming removed 0 bases from V and 2 bases from J; junction bases left unmatched: 1. The CDR3 spans 15 residues. The germline V gene has CDR1 SGDLS and CDR2 YYNGEE. The CDR3 region has the DNA TGTGCCAGCAGCGTAGGGACAGGGCCTGGAAACACCATATATTTT. Encoded protein: CASSVGTGPGNTIYF.

This chain joins TRBV7-9 and TRBJ1-1, with unresolved D. The ends were cut back, 1 base at V and 1 base at J, with 7 bases in the middle. Germline V gene lookup returns CDR1 SEHNR and CDR2 FQNEAQ (reference sequence). This CDR3 comprises 14 residues. CDR3 sequence (DNA): TGTGCCAGCAGCTTAGGAACCCCGAACACTGAAGCTTTCTTT. Translating gives CASSLGTPNTEAFF.

CDR3 sequence reads: CASSSGGASTNEKLFF. As DNA, the CDR3 is TGCGCCAGCAGCTCAGGGGGGGCATCAACTAATGAAAAACTGTTTTTT. V gene TRBV5-1 combines with J gene TRBJ1-4, with 7 bases fitting TRBD1. The CDR3 runs 16 residues. Germline V CDR1 and CDR2: SGHRS, YFSETQ. V gave up 3 bases and J gave up 0 bases; unmatched junction bases: 5.

This sequence joins TRBV29-1 and TRBJ2-2; D ambiguous. The CDR3 extends over 15 amino acids. V was shortened by 5 bases and J by 3 bases, with 16 bases between the two germline ends. Germline CDR1 and CDR2: SQVTM and ANQGSEA. This CDR3 reads CSVSPLSGDTGELFF. CDR3 coding DNA: TGCAGCGTTTCCCCATTAAGTGGGGACACCGGGGAGCTGTTTTTT.

This sequence joins TRBV12-3 or TRBV12-4 and TRBJ1-5; TRBD1 might be the D (6 bases). V lost 6 bases and J 6 bases, leaving 12 bases between the germline ends. The CDR3 extends over 13 amino acids. The CDR3 sequence is CASSPSRGQPQHF. DNA of the CDR3: TGTGCCAGCAGCCCTTCCAGGGGTCAGCCCCAGCATTTT.

The chain uses TRBV9 and TRBJ1-5; D is ambiguous. This CDR3 comprises 15 residues. Per the germline V gene, CDR1 is SGDLS and CDR2 is YYNGEE. V was clipped by 0 bases and J by 7 bases, with 14 bases between them. Written as DNA, the CDR3 is TGTGCCAGCAGCGTAGGAAATGATCCGATACAGCCCCAGCATTTT. Encoded protein: CASSVGNDPIQPQHF.